This is a list of T cell receptor beta chains from one sample in a study of Tregs in tolerant kidney transplant recipients. Some clones are missing from TCRdb's copy, which holds only in-frame ones; the method was immunoSEQ multiplex PCR. The sample contains approximately 100,000 clones, under 95% of which appear only once. The sequencing here drew on CD4+ T cells from blood, taken before the transplant. These receptors all come from a human donor who received a combined kidney and bone marrow transplant. Both conserved end residues are part of each CDR3. A D gene is named only where the DNA matches it firmly. Where a row states a size, it is once, few, many or the class of an expanded clone; other rows omit it.

V gene,J gene,D gene,clone size,CDR3 DNA,CDR3 protein
TRBV7-2,TRBJ2-1,NA,NA,TGTGCCAGCAGAACCTACTTCAACAATGAGCAGTTCTTC,CASRTYFNNEQFF
TRBV27,TRBJ2-2,TRBD2,NA,TGTGCCAGCAGGGTAGCGGGAGGCCTGAACACCGGGGAGCTGTTTTTT,CASRVAGGLNTGELFF
TRBV6-6,TRBJ2-1,TRBD2,once,TGTGCCAGCAGTTACTCGGTAGCGGGAGCCTACAATGAGCAGTTCTTC,CASSYSVAGAYNEQFF
TRBV16,TRBJ1-2,NA,NA,TGTGCCAGCAGCCAATCGGGGGCTTACGGGGGCTACACCTTC,CASSQSGAYGGYTF
TRBV5-1,TRBJ1-2,TRBD1,NA,TGCGCCAGCAGCTTAGGGGACAGAGCCTATGGCTACACCTTC,CASSLGDRAYGYTF
TRBV6-6,TRBJ2-1,TRBD1,few,TGTGCCAGCAGCAAAGGGACAGGGGCCTACAATGAGCAGTTCTTC,CASSKGTGAYNEQFF
TRBV12-5,TRBJ1-1,TRBD1,NA,TGTGCTAGTGGTTTGGCAAAAAAGGACAGGGCTAGAACGAACACTGAAGCTTTCTTT,CASGLAKKDRARTNTEAFF
TRBV28,TRBJ1-2,NA,NA,TGTGCCAGCAGTCCTATCCGGGGGACGGATGGCTACACCTTC,CASSPIRGTDGYTF
TRBV5-5,TRBJ2-7,TRBD2,NA,TGTGCCAGCAGTGCGGGGGCCTACGAGCAGTACTTC,CASSAGAYEQYF
TRBV30,TRBJ2-7,TRBD2,NA,TGTGCCTGGAGGGGGCTAGCGGGGTCCTACGAGCAGTACTTC,CAWRGLAGSYEQYF
TRBV7-2,TRBJ1-2,TRBD1,NA,TGTGCCAGCAGCCCCTCAGGACAGGGTAGTCTCTATGGCTACACCTTC,CASSPSGQGSLYGYTF
TRBV7-2,TRBJ2-7,NA,NA,TGTGCCAGCAGCTTCCAAGGGGGTGGCTACGAGCAGTACTTC,CASSFQGGGYEQYF
TRBV7-6,TRBJ2-3,TRBD1,NA,TGTGCCAGCAGCCACAGGGGAAATACGCAGTATTTT,CASSHRGNTQYF
TRBV29-1,TRBJ2-4,NA,NA,TGCAGCGTTGAAGTATCCGGGGGTATCATTCAGTACTTC,CSVEVSGGIIQYF
TRBV6-1,TRBJ2-7,NA,NA,TGTGCCAGCAGTACCCCGACGAGGAGGAACCACGAGCAGTACTTC,CASSTPTRRNHEQYF
TRBV12-5,TRBJ1-2,NA,NA,TGTGCTAGTGGTTTAGGAGGGGACCTCCATGGCTACACCTTC,CASGLGGDLHGYTF
TRBV15,TRBJ2-7,TRBD1,NA,TGTGCCACCAGCAGGGACAGGGAACGCTACGAGCAGTACTTC,CATSRDRERYEQYF
TRBV6-5,TRBJ1-1,NA,NA,TGTGCCAGCAGTTACTTATCACAGGGAGTGGACACTGAAGCTTTCTTT,CASSYLSQGVDTEAFF
TRBV14,TRBJ2-5,NA,NA,TGTGCCAGCAGCCCCGGCGACAGCTATTGGGAGACCCAGTACTTC,CASSPGDSYWETQYF
TRBV25-1,TRBJ1-2,TRBD1,NA,TGTGCCAGCACCGGAGACAGGGAGGTCTATGGCTACACCTTC,CASTGDREVYGYTF
TRBV13,TRBJ1-4,TRBD1,NA,TGTGCCAGCAGCGGACGGACAGGCTGGACGTATGAAAAACTGTTTTTT,CASSGRTGWTYEKLFF
TRBV19,TRBJ2-7,NA,NA,TGTGCCAGTAGTGCATCCGGGATGAGCTCCTACGAGCAGTACTTC,CASSASGMSSYEQYF
TRBV7-3,TRBJ2-7,TRBD1,once,TGTGCCAGCAGCTCTAGACCAGGGGGCCACGAGCAGTACTTC,CASSSRPGGHEQYF
TRBV19,TRBJ2-3,NA,NA,TGTGCCAGTAGTACAGCGCAGGGGAGGGGAGATACGCAGTATTTT,CASSTAQGRGDTQYF